This is a list of T cell receptor beta chains from one sample in a study of shared clonotypes between healthy human individuals. Repertoires were generated with immunoSEQ multiplex PCR, while TCRdb's copy carries only in-frame clones and drops some. Seen here are 2.3 million or so clones, approximately 93% observed once, and the top ten hold roughly 0.36%. The sequenced sample was naive CD4+ T cells from PBMCs. The receptors derive from a young man in good health. Some clones in this sample may be carry-over from other donors' samples. Both conserved end residues are part of each CDR3. The order of the fields is clone size, V gene, CDR3 length, J gene, D gene, CDR3 protein, CDR3 DNA. A D gene is named only where the DNA matches it firmly. Size is stated for part of the rows, as once, few or many counts, or as a class when the clone is expanded.

clone_size: NA; v_call: TRBV9; cdr3_length: 16; j_call: TRBJ2-1; d_call: NA; cdr3_aa: CASSRYQGHPYNEQFF; cdr3_nt: TGTGCCAGCAGCAGATACCAGGGGCACCCCTACAATGAGCAGTTCTTC
clone_size: once; v_call: TRBV28; cdr3_length: 15; j_call: TRBJ1-4; d_call: TRBD1; cdr3_aa: CATQGQGRTNEKLFF; cdr3_nt: TGTGCCACCCAGGGACAGGGGAGGACTAATGAAAAACTGTTTTTT
clone_size: NA; v_call: TRBV11-2; cdr3_length: 17; j_call: TRBJ2-2; d_call: NA; cdr3_aa: CASRHSGVTGGTGELFF; cdr3_nt: TGTGCCAGCAGGCATTCAGGGGTTACGGGGGGCACCGGGGAGCTGTTTTTT
clone_size: NA; v_call: TRBV5-1; cdr3_length: 12; j_call: TRBJ2-1; d_call: NA; cdr3_aa: CASSLSSAEQFF; cdr3_nt: TGCGCCAGCAGCTTATCAAGCGCTGAGCAGTTCTTC
clone_size: NA; v_call: TRBV28; cdr3_length: 15; j_call: TRBJ2-1; d_call: TRBD2; cdr3_aa: CASSPPLGGPNEQFF; cdr3_nt: TGTGCCAGCAGCCCCCCATTGGGAGGGCCAAATGAGCAGTTCTTC
clone_size: NA; v_call: TRBV5-1; cdr3_length: 16; j_call: TRBJ2-1; d_call: TRBD2; cdr3_aa: CASSPGLAGGYNEQFF; cdr3_nt: TGCGCCAGCAGCCCGGGACTAGCGGGAGGGTACAATGAGCAGTTCTTC
clone_size: NA; v_call: TRBV29-1; cdr3_length: 14; j_call: TRBJ2-1; d_call: TRBD2; cdr3_aa: CSVSSGDSYNEQFF; cdr3_nt: TGCAGCGTCTCTAGCGGAGACTCCTACAATGAGCAGTTCTTC
clone_size: NA; v_call: TRBV5-8; cdr3_length: 19; j_call: TRBJ1-2; d_call: NA; cdr3_aa: CASSLVRDGTGGVRDGYTF; cdr3_nt: TGTGCCAGCAGCTTGGTTCGGGACGGAACGGGGGGCGTCCGGGATGGCTACACCTTC
clone_size: NA; v_call: TRBV2; cdr3_length: 14; j_call: TRBJ2-1; d_call: NA; cdr3_aa: CASPDRGSYNEQFF; cdr3_nt: TGTGCCAGCCCGGATAGGGGATCCTACAATGAGCAGTTCTTC
clone_size: NA; v_call: TRBV28; cdr3_length: 15; j_call: TRBJ2-4; d_call: NA; cdr3_aa: CASKPEGGGKNIQYF; cdr3_nt: TGTGCCAGCAAACCCGAAGGGGGGGGGAAAAACATTCAGTACTTC
clone_size: NA; v_call: TRBV5-5; cdr3_length: 13; j_call: TRBJ2-3; d_call: NA; cdr3_aa: CASSLTSRDTQYF; cdr3_nt: TGTGCCAGCAGCTTGACTAGTCGGGATACGCAGTATTTT
clone_size: NA; v_call: TRBV9; cdr3_length: 13; j_call: TRBJ1-3; d_call: NA; cdr3_aa: CASSSPRGDTIYF; cdr3_nt: TGTGCCAGCAGCTCCCCCCGGGGGGACACCATATATTTT
clone_size: NA; v_call: TRBV6-1; cdr3_length: 16; j_call: TRBJ1-2; d_call: TRBD1; cdr3_aa: CASSEIPGQGPLGYTF; cdr3_nt: TGTGCCAGCAGTGAAATCCCGGGACAGGGGCCTCTAGGCTACACCTTC
clone_size: NA; v_call: TRBV7-2; cdr3_length: 13; j_call: TRBJ2-7; d_call: NA; cdr3_aa: CASSLSPSYEQYF; cdr3_nt: TGTGCCAGCAGCTTGTCTCCTTCCTACGAGCAGTACTTC
clone_size: NA; v_call: TRBV2; cdr3_length: 12; j_call: TRBJ1-2; d_call: NA; cdr3_aa: CASSYGLGGYTF; cdr3_nt: TGTGCCAGCAGTTACGGACTGGGTGGCTACACCTTC
clone_size: NA; v_call: TRBV4-3; cdr3_length: 15; j_call: TRBJ1-1; d_call: TRBD1; cdr3_aa: CASSPWTGPMGEAFF; cdr3_nt: TGCGCCAGCAGCCCCTGGACAGGCCCGATGGGTGAAGCTTTCTTT
clone_size: NA; v_call: TRBV28; cdr3_length: 14; j_call: TRBJ1-5; d_call: TRBD1; cdr3_aa: CASRTGDRGQPQHF; cdr3_nt: TGTGCCAGCAGGACAGGGGACCGAGGGCAGCCCCAGCATTTT
clone_size: NA; v_call: TRBV2; cdr3_length: 13; j_call: TRBJ1-1; d_call: NA; cdr3_aa: CASNKDSNTEAFF; cdr3_nt: TGTGCCAGCAACAAGGACAGTAACACTGAAGCTTTCTTT